The rows below give T cell receptor beta chains drawn from one sample of a study of blood T cells in healthy people across ages. Using its own MiXCR run on the 5' RACE reads, TCRdb lists one record per CDR3 protein. Of 1.2 million to 1.5 million distinct CDR3 sequences listed, 40% to 50% are singletons. The material sequenced was blood. The receptors stem from a woman between 18 and 29 years old in good health. Both conserved end residues are part of each CDR3. The D gene is left open where the match is weak. Expanded clones get a size class; other rows say once, few or many, or leave the size out.

D,V,size,J,CDR3,DNA
TRBD2,TRBV10-3,few,TRBJ2-1,CAISPNTGGMVNEQFF,TGTGCCATCAGCCCTAACACGGGAGGTATGGTGAATGAGCAGTTCTTC
.,TRBV12-3/TRBV12-4,few,TRBJ1-6,CASSLTAARNSPLHF,TGTGCCAGCAGTCTGACAGCGGCGCGTAATTCACCCCTCCACTTT
.,TRBV27,.,TRBJ1-2,CASSLRGGASYGYTF,TGTGCCAGCAGCCTAAGGGGGGGCGCATCCTATGGCTACACCTTC
.,TRBV14,.,TRBJ2-1,CASSQVDRYNEQFF,TGTGCCAGCAGCCAAGTCGATAGATACAATGAGCAGTTCTTC
TRBD2,TRBV4-1,.,TRBJ2-7,CASSQGEGSPYYEQYF,TGCGCCAGCAGCCAAGGGGAGGGGTCCCCCTACTACGAGCAGTACTTC
TRBD1,TRBV30,.,TRBJ1-2,CAWSADRPGGYTF,TGTGCCTGGAGTGCGGACAGGCCTGGTGGCTACACCTTC
TRBD1,TRBV12-3/TRBV12-4,.,TRBJ2-7,CASSSASGTGAEQYF,TGTGCCAGCAGTTCAGCGTCGGGGACAGGGGCCGAGCAGTACTTC
.,TRBV12-3/TRBV12-4,.,TRBJ1-3,CASSLSKGGNTIYF,TGTGCCAGCAGTTTATCAAAGGGTGGAAACACCATATATTTT
TRBD2,TRBV25-1,.,TRBJ2-1,CASSEWREGGNEQFF,TGTGCCAGCAGTGAGTGGCGGGAGGGAGGGAATGAGCAGTTCTTC
.,TRBV29-1,.,TRBJ2-1,CSVVWWRGSRASSYNEQFF,TGCAGCGTTGTGTGGTGGCGGGGAAGCCGTGCTAGCTCCTACAATGAGCAGTTCTTC
.,TRBV7-7,.,TRBJ2-5,CASSTEAGARETQYF,TGTGCCAGTTCTACGGAGGCAGGGGCCAGAGAGACCCAGTACTTC
.,TRBV5-1,.,TRBJ2-1,CASSLGGVRDEQFF,TGCGCCAGCAGCTTGGGGGGGGTTCGGGATGAGCAGTTCTTC
.,TRBV7-2,.,TRBJ2-3,CASSFGVPPSTDTQYF,TGTGCCAGCAGCTTTGGCGTGCCCCCTAGCACAGATACGCAGTATTTT
.,TRBV5-1,few,TRBJ1-1,CASSPQGETEAFF,TGCGCCAGCAGCCCCCAGGGTGAGACTGAAGCTTTCTTT
.,TRBV5-1,.,TRBJ1-2,CASSLTASGYTF,TGCGCCAGCAGCTTGACGGCGTCGGGCTACACCTTC
.,TRBV6-5,.,TRBJ2-7,CASTYGAGSYEQYF,TGTGCCAGCACCTACGGGGCAGGGTCGTACGAGCAGTACTTC